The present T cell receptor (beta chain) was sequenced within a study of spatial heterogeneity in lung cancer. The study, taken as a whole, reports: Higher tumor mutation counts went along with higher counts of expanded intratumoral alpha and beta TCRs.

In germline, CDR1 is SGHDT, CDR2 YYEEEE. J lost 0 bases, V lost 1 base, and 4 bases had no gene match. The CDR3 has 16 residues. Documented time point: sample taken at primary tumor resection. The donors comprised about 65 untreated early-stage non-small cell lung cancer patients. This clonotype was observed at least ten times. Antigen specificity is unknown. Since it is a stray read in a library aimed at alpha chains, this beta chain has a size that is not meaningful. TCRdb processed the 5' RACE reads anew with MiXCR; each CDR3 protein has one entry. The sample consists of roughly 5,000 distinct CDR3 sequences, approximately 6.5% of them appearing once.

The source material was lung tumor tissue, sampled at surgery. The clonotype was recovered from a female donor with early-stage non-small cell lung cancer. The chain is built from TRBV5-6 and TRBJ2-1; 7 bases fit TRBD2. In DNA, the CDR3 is TGTGCCAGCAGCTTGAGCGGGACGGGCTCCTACAATGAGCAGTTCTTC. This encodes CASSLSGTGSYNEQFF.